This TCR beta chain is from a study of T cells after yellow fever vaccination (dated by TCRdb to the late 2010s). Some background on the complete study: The SMART-Seq v4 Ultra Low Input RNA kit was used to prepare libraries from fractions with low cell numbers. To track T-cell clones before and after primary and booster YFV17D yellow fever vaccination, bulk TCR alpha and beta repertoires were sequenced longitudinally. Two healthy male donors, one aged 18 to 29 and one aged 30 to 40 years, made up the cohort. Blood was collected at multiple timepoints before and after primary and secondary immunization, and bulk PBMC replicates and cell subsets were isolated.

Turning to this clonotype: Its antigen remains undetermined. Base qualities are missing; no much larger clone stands one base away.

Summary of the overall study and its limitations: Most clones expanded after primary vaccination were re-detected after the booster (96% of CD4 and 88% of CD8), suggesting broad memory maintenance. A small share of clonotypes occurred in both CD4 and CD8 compartments, likely arising from convergent recombination. The secondary T-cell response was found to be weaker but faster than the primary response, with a peak reached on day 5 rather than on day 15. The study included only two donors, which limits how far the findings can be generalized. Computational filtering was needed because FACS-sorted repertoires could contain abundant contaminating clonotypes from the bulk population.

The CDR3, from cysteine to phenylalanine, totals 22 residues. Only the CDR3 portion is preserved as DNA: 66 bases, with reading frame beginning at the first base. V and J are trimmed by 1 base and 1 base, and the gene matches miss 24 bases of the junction. From a lookup of the germline V gene (reference sequence), CDR1 and CDR2 are DFQATT and SNEGSKA. In the paper's terms, the treatment or condition label means: live attenuated yellow fever vaccine strain. A standard Ficoll-Paque protocol was used to isolate PBMCs from peripheral blood. Dynabeads CD4 and CD8 positive selection kits were used to isolate CD4 and CD8 T-cell fractions. TriZol was used to extract RNA from bulk PBMCs, CD4 and CD8 fractions, and dextramer-positive and dextramer-negative fractions. TCR cDNA was synthesized by 5'RACE template switching, which introduced a universal primer site and unique molecular identifiers. cDNA synthesis was primed from both the TCR alpha and TCR beta constant segments. Library amplification involved two PCR steps, and the second step added sample barcodes and sequencing adapters. Libraries were sequenced on Illumina HiSeq 2500 (2x100 bp) or NovaSeq (2x150 bp). As for the authors' bioinformatics: Reads were demultiplexed and collapsed into UMI consensus sequences with MIGEC, and V(D)J alignment was performed with MiXCR. Using edgeR on replicate PBMC samples, clonotypes were called vaccine-responding if FDR was below 0.01 and the log2 fold change was above 5 up to day 15. Bulk clonotypes were assigned CD4 or CD8 identity according to which sequenced CD4 or CD8 repertoire held them at higher abundance. In TCRdb, the public reads were trimmed at Q25 with fastp and aligned with MiXCR, with productive beta chains retained. Duplicate CDR3 protein sequences are folded into a single record with the most common DNA and genes. TCRdb's processing, not the study's, gives the V and J calls here. The sample contains 200,000 to 300,000 distinct CDR3 sequences, 10% to 15% of them found a single time. The top ten clones comprise 0.4% to 0.55% of the sample.

The source is a man under 40 who received the YFV17D yellow fever vaccine. The chain joins TRBV20-1 to TRBJ2-7; TRBD2 agrees with 11 junctional bases. The sequencing used CD4+ T cells sorted from PBMCs, collected 45 days after the yellow fever booster vaccination. The bases are TGCAGTGCTAGAGCGGTTTTGAAACCCGGGACTAGCGGCCCCCAGAGGTCCTACGAGCAGTACTTC. Its protein product is CSARAVLKPGTSGPQRSYEQYF.